The 30 T cell receptor beta chains given below trace back to one sample, sequenced in a study of blood T cell repertoires in COVID-19 (TCRdb year 2020). Library method: the immunoSEQ multiplex PCR assay. TCRdb re-hosts the immuneACCESS table, in-frame sequences only. Its copies lack some clones; in the studies checked, an unresolved V gene accounts for under half of them, and the cause for the rest is not known. For this sample the table gives some 270,000 clones, of which roughly 86% were detected only once. Roughly 8.5% of the sample is taken by the ten largest. Sequenced material: peripheral blood. These receptors originate from a man aged 35 to 55 with active or convalescent COVID-19.

Worth noting for this clone: Other nucleotide sequences in the sample specify the same CDR3. The chain carries TRBV5-1 and TRBJ1-5; 9 bases line up with TRBD1. The junction had 3 bases not matched to a gene; V was cut back by 4 bases and J by 4 bases. Germline V lookup: CDR1 SGHRS, CDR2 YFSETQ. The CDR3 spans 14 residues. The CDR3 nucleotides are TGCGCCAGCAGCCCCGGACAGGGGAATCAGCCCCAGCATTTT. Its protein product is CASSPGQGNQPQHF.

V usage is TRBV23-1 and J usage is TRBJ1-6; no reliable D call. TRBV23-1 is placed among ORFs of uncertain function. This CDR3 region has 11 residues. V was cut by 6 bases and J by 9 bases, with 6 bases left in between. This chain's CDR3 is CASSPLSPLHF. The CDR3 nucleotides are TGCGCCAGCAGCCCCCTTTCACCCCTCCACTTT.

The chain joins TRBV11-3 to TRBJ2-1; D unresolved. V was clipped by 0 bases and J by 0 bases, with 12 bases between them. The V gene's germline CDR1 is SGHNT and CDR2 YENEEA. The CDR3 runs 17 residues. CDR3 sequence (DNA): TGTGCCAGCAGCTTAGATCCCCCCGAGAGCTCCTACAATGAGCAGTTCTTC. This encodes CASSLDPPESSYNEQFF.

This clone was found once. The chain is built from TRBV30 and TRBJ1-4; 7 bases are shared with TRBD1. The CDR3 runs 17 residues. V was clipped by 3 bases and J by 7 bases; unmatched bases: 17. Germline V CDR1 and CDR2: GTSNPN, SVGIG (reference sequence). CDR3 sequence (DNA): TGTGCCTGGAGAAGGATCGGACAGGCCGGGATAAGTGAAAAACTGTTTTTT. It translates to CAWRRIGQAGISEKLFF.

The J gene is TRBJ1-2, the V gene TRBV28; TRBD1 agrees at 8 bases. Germline V gene sequence: CDR1 MDHEN, CDR2 SYDVKM. V was pared by 5 bases and J by 8 bases, with 4 bases of the junction left unmatched. This CDR3 comprises 12 residues. The CDR3: CASSHQGAGYTF. CDR3 DNA: TGTGCCAGCAGTCACCAGGGGGCGGGCTACACCTTC.

The chain links TRBV29-1 to TRBJ1-1; D possibly corresponds to TRBD1 (5 bases). Germline CDR1 is SQVTM and CDR2 is ANQGSEA. The V gene lost 7 bases and the J gene lost 5 bases, with 14 bases spanning the gap. The CDR3 has 12 amino acids. The CDR3 here is CSGGAGLTEAFF. The CDR3 nucleotides read TGCAGCGGTGGGGCAGGATTGACTGAAGCTTTCTTT.

This clone appeared a few times. V and J are TRBV5-1 and TRBJ1-1; tentatively, D is TRBD1 (5 bases). The V end was cut by 3 bases, the J end by 1 base, with 7 bases between. The CDR3 runs 13 residues. Per the germline V gene, CDR1 is SGHRS and CDR2 is YFSETQ. The CDR3 nucleotides read TGCGCCAGCAGCTCACAGGAGAACACTGAAGCTTTCTTT. Its protein is CASSSQENTEAFF. Based on the CDR3 plus reference TRBV5-1 and TRBJ1-1, the full variable domain is KAGVTQTPRYLIKTRGQQVTLSCSPISGHRSVSWYQQTPGQGLQFLFEYFSETQRNKGNFPGRFSGRQFSNSRSEMNVSTLELGDSALYLCASSSQENTEAFFGQGTRLTVV.

V gene TRBV5-5 combines with J gene TRBJ1-5; 8 positions match TRBD1. CDR1 is SGHKS and CDR2 is YYEKEE in the germline V gene (reference sequence). This CDR3 comprises 16 residues. Losses at the gene ends were 4 bases for V and 0 bases for J; bases not matched to a gene: 6. Written as DNA, the CDR3 is TGTGCCAGCAGCCCGGACAGGGTCCGTAGCAATCAGCCCCAGCATTTT. Translation: CASSPDRVRSNQPQHF.

A few counts support this clone. The chain is built from TRBV5-4 and TRBJ2-3; 8 bases are a match to TRBD1. CDR1 and CDR2 (germline): SGHNT, YYREEE (reference sequence). V shed 8 bases and J 4 bases; nucleotides not matched to a gene: 15. The CDR3 totals 16 residues. The CDR3 DNA sequence: TGTGCCAGGAGAGCCATGGGACAGGTAAGTCCAGATACGCAGTATTTT. It is translated as CARRAMGQVSPDTQYF.

This clone was seen a few times. V usage is TRBV30 and J usage is TRBJ2-7; 7 nucleotides line up with TRBD2. This CDR3 region has 13 residues. J was trimmed by 3 bases and V by 5 bases; bases with no gene match: 7. The germline V gene has CDR1 GTSNPN and CDR2 SVGIG (reference sequence). CDR3 sequence: CAWSTGGRYEQYF. The CDR3 nucleotides read TGTGCCTGGTCTACGGGAGGACGCTACGAGCAGTACTTC.

The genes are TRBV11-2 and TRBJ2-5; the match to TRBD1 covers 9 bases. CDR3 length: 17 residues. In germline, CDR1 is SGHAT, CDR2 FQNNGV. The V segment lost 5 bases and the J segment 5 bases; nucleotides outside the gene matches: 15. DNA for the CDR3: TGTGCCAGCAGCCAAGACACCGGGACAGGGACGTTCGAGACCCAGTACTTC. Translating gives CASSQDTGTGTFETQYF. Combining the CDR3 with reference TRBV11-2 and TRBJ2-5 gives the whole variable domain EAGVAQSPRYKIIEKRQSVAFWCNPISGHATLYWYQQILGQGPKLLIQFQNNGVVDDSQLPKDRFSAERLKGVDSTLKIQPAKLEDSAVYLCASSQDTGTGTFETQYFGPGTRLLVL.

The chain recombines TRBV9 with TRBJ2-7; 12 nucleotides agree with TRBD1. The CDR3 runs 18 residues. V was pared by 0 bases and J by 5 bases, with 12 bases of the junction left unmatched. CDR1 is SGDLS and CDR2 is YYNGEE in the germline V gene. CDR3 protein: CASSVGSRPGQGANEQYF. The CDR3 region has the DNA TGTGCCAGCAGCGTAGGATCCCGGCCGGGACAGGGGGCCAACGAGCAGTACTTC. The full variable domain, completed using reference TRBV9 and TRBJ2-7, is DSGVTQTPKHLITATGQRVTLRCSPRSGDLSVYWYQQSLDQGLQFLIQYYNGEERAKGNILERFSAQQFPDLHSELNLSSLELGDSALYFCASSVGSRPGQGANEQYFGPGTRLTVT.

The chain links TRBV4-1 to TRBJ2-7; D is ambiguous. Per the germline V gene, CDR1 is MGHRA and CDR2 is YSYEKL. The CDR3 consists of 13 residues. V lost 0 bases and J lost 2, with 5 bases in between. For the CDR3, the DNA is TGCGCCAGCAGCCAAGACAGGACCTACGAGCAGTACTTC. As protein: CASSQDRTYEQYF.

DNA of the CDR3: TGTGCCTGGAGTTACCGGCGGCCCGACGAGCAGTACTTC. Its protein product is CAWSYRRPDEQYF. This chain uses TRBV30 with TRBJ2-7; D unresolved. Germline V lookup: CDR1 GTSNPN, CDR2 SVGIG (reference sequence). This CDR3 region has 13 residues. The germline V and J ends were trimmed by 2 bases and 5 bases, with 13 bases remaining between them. The whole variable domain, filled in from reference TRBV30 and TRBJ2-7, reads SQTIHQWPATLVQPVGSPLSLECTVEGTSNPNLYWYRQAAGRGLQLLFYSVGIGQISSEVPQNLSASRPQDRQFILSSKKLLLSDSGFYLCAWSYRRPDEQYFGPGTRLTVT.

Here the CDR3 DNA reads TGTGCCATCGGGGGAGGACTAGTATCCAATGAGCAGTTCTTC. Amino acid sequence: CAIGGGLVSNEQFF. The chain links TRBV10-3 to TRBJ2-1; 7 nucleotides match TRBD2. Germline V gene lookup returns CDR1 ENHRY and CDR2 SYGVKD. Trimming at V came to 8 bases and at J to 6 bases, leaving 10 bases not matched to a gene. The CDR3 has 14 residues.

V and J are TRBV9 and TRBJ2-1; possible D gene TRBD2, 6 bases. The V end lost 0 bases, the J end lost 3 bases, and 10 bases lay between the germline ends. CDR3 length: 15 amino acids. The germline CDR1 and CDR2 sequences are SGDLS and YYNGEE. CDR3 nucleotide sequence: TGTGCCAGCAGCGTAGTGTCGGGGGACTACAATGAGCAGTTCTTC. The encoded protein is CASSVVSGDYNEQFF.

The V gene is TRBV27, the J gene TRBJ2-1, with 9 bases identical to TRBD2. There are 17 residues in the CDR3. In germline, CDR1 is MNHEY, CDR2 SMNVEV (reference sequence). V was pared by 6 bases and J by 5 bases, with 14 bases of the junction left unmatched. In DNA, the CDR3 is TGTGCCAGCAGACCCCTACCGGCTAGCGGGATTAACAATGAGCAGTTCTTC. It translates to CASRPLPASGINNEQFF.

The J gene is TRBJ2-7, the V gene TRBV12-3 or TRBV12-4; D gene ambiguous. V was pared by 2 bases and J by 5 bases, with 7 bases between. The CDR3 covers 12 residues. The chain's CDR3 is CASSLIDNEQYF. The CDR3 bases are TGTGCCAGCAGTTTAATAGACAACGAGCAGTACTTC.

V is TRBV7-3 and J is TRBJ2-3, with D perhaps TRBD1 (6 bases). Trimming took 5 bases from V and 0 from J, leaving 12 bases between them. The CDR3 covers 15 residues. Germline-derived CDR1 and CDR2 are SGHTA and FQGTGA. CDR3 in DNA: TGTGCCAGCAGCCCGACAGGAGCTAGCACAGATACGCAGTATTTT. Translation gives CASSPTGASTDTQYF.

The table lists this clone with a count of one. J is TRBJ1-6 and V is TRBV19, with D unclear. V dropped 3 bases and J dropped 10 bases, with 7 bases sitting between them. Germline lookup yields CDR1 LNHDA and CDR2 SQIVND (reference sequence). The CDR3 totals 12 residues. CDR3 amino acids: CASSIGESPLHF. CDR3 DNA: TGTGCCAGTAGTATCGGAGAGTCACCCCTCCACTTT.

J is TRBJ1-5 and V is TRBV19, with D tentatively TRBD1 (6 bases). With 0 bases removed from V and 7 bases from J, the gap between germline ends came to 13 bases. Germline-derived CDR1 and CDR2 are LNHDA and SQIVND (reference sequence). The CDR3 extends over 15 amino acids. The CDR3 coding sequence is TGTGCCAGTAGTATAGAGGGGCAGGGGTGGCAGCCCCAGCATTTT. Its translation is CASSIEGQGWQPQHF.

The CDR3 loop is CASSDTTGSEAFF. The CDR3 DNA reads as TGTGCCAGCAGTGACACGACAGGGAGTGAAGCTTTCTTT. The V gene is TRBV6-4, the J gene TRBJ1-1, with 7 bases aligning to TRBD1. The CDR3 has 13 amino acids. V lost 2 bases and J lost 7; bases outside the gene matches: 4. Germline V lookup: CDR1 MRHNA, CDR2 SNTAGT.

V usage is TRBV28 and J usage is TRBJ1-2, with TRBD1 matching over 12 bases. The CDR3 spans 15 residues. The V gene's germline CDR1 is MDHEN and CDR2 SYDVKM. V gave up 3 bases and J gave up 7 bases; unmatched junction bases: 6. CDR3 bases: TGTGCCAGCAGTTTTTCGGGGACAGGGGGCTCTGGCTACACCTTC. Translated: CASSFSGTGGSGYTF.

The chain carries TRBV19 and TRBJ1-1; no reliable D call. V lost 4 bases and J 1 base, leaving 16 bases between the germline ends. Germline assignment: CDR1 LNHDA and CDR2 SQIVND (reference sequence). The CDR3 is 16 residues long. The CDR3 sequence is CASSTYELSKNTEAFF. The CDR3 DNA reads as TGTGCCAGTAGTACCTACGAACTAAGTAAGAACACTGAAGCTTTCTTT.

The chain combines TRBV6-5 with TRBJ1-3, with a possible D match to TRBD1 (5 bases). V shed 0 bases and J shed 1 base, with 10 bases lying between them. The CDR3 has 16 amino acids. Germline-derived CDR1 and CDR2 are MNHEY and SVGAGI. This CDR3 is CASSYSPRQSGNTIYF. The CDR3 DNA is TGTGCCAGCAGTTACTCGCCGCGACAGTCTGGAAACACCATATATTTT.

This chain links TRBV5-4 with TRBJ1-2, with D possibly being TRBD1 (5 bases). Trimming removed 5 bases at V and 1 base at J, with 15 bases between. Germline loops: CDR1 SGHNT, CDR2 YYREEE (reference sequence). The CDR3 totals 15 residues. CDR3 nucleotides: TGTGCCAGCAGAAGGGCAGGGTACGGTAACTATGGCTACACCTTC. Amino acid sequence: CASRRAGYGNYGYTF.

V gene TRBV4-1 combines with J gene TRBJ1-1; D not resolved. V lost 0 bases and J lost 4, with 15 bases in between. CDR3 length: 16 residues. CDR1 and CDR2 from the germline V gene are MGHRA and YSYEKL. In DNA, the CDR3 is TGCGCCAGCAGCCAAGAAATGGGCATATTAAGCACTGAAGCTTTCTTT. Amino acid sequence: CASSQEMGILSTEAFF.

The chain recombines TRBV9 with TRBJ1-5; tentatively, D is TRBD1 (5 bases). The length of the CDR3 is 13 residues. Trimming took off 3 bases at V and 4 bases at J, with 8 bases between the two ends. Germline lookup yields CDR1 SGDLS and CDR2 YYNGEE. CDR3: CASSETANQPQHF. The CDR3 DNA reads TGTGCCAGCAGCGAGACAGCTAATCAGCCCCAGCATTTT.

The gene calls are TRBV7-9 and TRBJ2-5; D gene ambiguous. The germline V gene has CDR1 SEHNR and CDR2 FQNEAQ (reference sequence). The CDR3 sequence is 17 residues long. Trimming cost V 3 bases and J 3 bases, with 20 bases left between them. The DNA of the CDR3 is TGTGCCAGCAGCTTCGGTAGTTCTTTGTCACCTAAAGAGACCCAGTACTTC. Its translation: CASSFGSSLSPKETQYF.

The chain is built from TRBV19 and TRBJ2-7; 8 bases are shared with TRBD1. V lost 8 bases and J lost 4; bases outside the gene matches: 7. This CDR3 spans 13 amino acids. The germline gives CDR1 LNHDA, CDR2 SQIVND (reference sequence). The CDR3 sequence: CASATGQGYEQYF. The DNA of the CDR3 is TGTGCCAGTGCCACCGGACAGGGATACGAGCAGTACTTC. Full variable domain (outside the CDR3, taken from reference TRBV19 and TRBJ2-7): DGGITQSPKYLFRKEGQNVTLSCEQNLNHDAMYWYRQDPGQGLRLIYYSQIVNDFQKGDIAEGYSVSREKKESFPLTVTSAQKNPTAFYLCASATGQGYEQYFGPGTRLTVT.